This T cell receptor (beta chain) was recorded in a study of T cells after posttransplantation cyclophosphamide. Measured with immunoSEQ multiplex PCR; TCRdb has only the in-frame clones, and not every one. The data show about 9,900 clones, with over 75% seen just once and approximately 26% held by the top ten. Sampled 1 year posttransplant, controls received myeloablative marrow transplants, methotrexate and a calcineurin inhibitor. Germline loops: CDR1 SGHRS, CDR2 YFSETQ. The CDR3 length is 16 residues. Germline trimming cut 0 bases from V and 0 bases from J; bases unmatched to any gene: 6. The chain carries TRBV5-1 and TRBJ2-7; TRBD2 matches 7 bases. The sample consisted of PBMCs, taken after an allogeneic stem cell transplant with a calcineurin inhibitor and methotrexate. This TCR was sampled from a male patient aged 30 to 39 who received an allogeneic stem cell transplant from an unrelated donor, was CMV-positive, and had no GVHD. These T cells may partly come from the graft donor. This CDR3 is CASSLESSGLSYEQYF. In DNA form, the CDR3 reads TGCGCCAGCAGCTTGGAGAGTAGCGGGCTCTCCTACGAGCAGTACTTC.